One and the same sample provided the 6 T cell receptor beta chains below, sequenced in a study of blood T cell repertoires in COVID-19. Libraries were prepared by immunoSEQ multiplex PCR; TCRdb keeps only in-frame clonotypes and omits some of them. The sample carries around 97,000 clones, 89% recorded once. The sequencing sample was made of peripheral blood. The receptors originated from a woman aged 60-75 years with acute or convalescent COVID-19.

The table lists this clone with a count of one. V usage is TRBV6-1 and J usage is TRBJ1-1; D call uncertain. V was clipped by 3 bases and J by 0 bases, with 5 bases between them. Germline V lookup: CDR1 MNHNS, CDR2 SASEGT. The CDR3 sequence is 13 residues long. CDR3 coding DNA: TGTGCCAGCAGTGACAGTTTGAACACTGAAGCTTTCTTT. It specifies CASSDSLNTEAFF.

V usage is TRBV4-1 and J usage is TRBJ2-1, with 8 bases lining up with TRBD1. This CDR3 spans 15 amino acids. Germline V gene lookup returns CDR1 MGHRA and CDR2 YSYEKL. The V segment lost 3 bases and the J segment 4 bases; nucleotides outside the gene matches: 5. The DNA for the CDR3 is TGCGCCAGCAGCCAGGACACAGGGGGATACAATGAGCAGTTCTTC. This sequence encodes CASSQDTGGYNEQFF.

The rearrangement links TRBV18 to TRBJ2-6; TRBD1 aligns across 7 bases. Germline lookup yields CDR1 KGHSH and CDR2 LQKENI. With 2 bases clipped from V and 0 bases from J, the junction kept 10 bases outside the gene matches. The CDR3 extends over 19 amino acids. The CDR3 nucleotides are TGTGCCAGCTCACCAATACCGGGACAGCAATTCTCTGGGGCCAACGTCCTGACTTTC. Its translation is CASSPIPGQQFSGANVLTF.

V usage is TRBV19 and J usage is TRBJ2-6, with no clear D. The CDR3 totals 16 residues. CDR1 LNHDA and CDR2 SQIVND come from the germline V gene (reference sequence). V was pared by 5 bases and J by 0 bases, with 11 bases between. The CDR3 loop reads CASSFYSISGANVLTF. As DNA, the CDR3 is TGTGCCAGTAGTTTTTACTCCATCTCTGGGGCCAACGTCCTGACTTTC.

The rearrangement links TRBV3-1 (or the pseudogene TRBV3-2) to TRBJ1-5, with D perhaps TRBD1 (5 bases). Trimming left V 4 bases short and J 0 bases short, with 13 bases between. This CDR3 is 16 amino acids long. The germline gives CDR1 LGHDT, CDR2 YNNKEL (reference sequence). In nucleotides, the CDR3 is TGTGCCAGCAGCCCATCCGCAGGGTATAGCAATCAGCCCCAGCATTTT. Translation gives CASSPSAGYSNQPQHF.

The chain carries TRBV29-1 and TRBJ1-1, with TRBD1 matching over 7 bases. CDR1 and CDR2 from the germline V gene are SQVTM and ANQGSEA. Losses at the gene ends were 4 bases for V and 1 base for J; bases not matched to a gene: 9. The CDR3 sequence is 15 residues long. Written as DNA, the CDR3 is TGCAGCGTTGGGGGCGGGACAGCCACGAACACTGAAGCTTTCTTT. Translated: CSVGGGTATNTEAFF.